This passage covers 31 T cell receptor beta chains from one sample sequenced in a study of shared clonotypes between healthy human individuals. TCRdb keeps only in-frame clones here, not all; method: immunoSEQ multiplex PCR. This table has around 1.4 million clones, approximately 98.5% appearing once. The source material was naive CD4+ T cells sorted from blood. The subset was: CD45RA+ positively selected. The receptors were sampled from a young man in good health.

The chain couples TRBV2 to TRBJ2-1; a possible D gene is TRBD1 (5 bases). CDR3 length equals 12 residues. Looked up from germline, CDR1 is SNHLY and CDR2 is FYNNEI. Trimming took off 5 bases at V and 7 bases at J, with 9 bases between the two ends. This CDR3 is CASSKTANEQFF. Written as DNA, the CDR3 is TGTGCCAGCAGTAAGACAGCTAATGAGCAGTTCTTC.

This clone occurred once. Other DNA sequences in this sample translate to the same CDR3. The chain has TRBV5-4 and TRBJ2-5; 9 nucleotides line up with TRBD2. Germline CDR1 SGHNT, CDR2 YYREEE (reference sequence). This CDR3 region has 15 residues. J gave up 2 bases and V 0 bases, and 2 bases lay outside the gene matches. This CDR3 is CASSLELAGQETQYF. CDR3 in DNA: TGTGCCAGCAGCTTGGAGCTAGCGGGGCAAGAGACCCAGTACTTC.

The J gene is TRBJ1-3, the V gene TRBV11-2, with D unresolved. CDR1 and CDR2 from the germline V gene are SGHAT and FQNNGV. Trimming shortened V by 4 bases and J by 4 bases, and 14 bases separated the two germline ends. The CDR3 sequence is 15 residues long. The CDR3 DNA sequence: TGTGCCAGCAGCTCCCGAGCAGACAACGGAAACACCATATATTTT. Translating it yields CASSSRADNGNTIYF.

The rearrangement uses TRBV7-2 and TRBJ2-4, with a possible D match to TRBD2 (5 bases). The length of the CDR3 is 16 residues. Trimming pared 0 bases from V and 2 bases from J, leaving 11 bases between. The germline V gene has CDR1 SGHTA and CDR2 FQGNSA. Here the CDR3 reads CASSLAGVGTKNIQYF. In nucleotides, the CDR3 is TGTGCCAGCAGCTTAGCGGGAGTCGGAACCAAAAACATTCAGTACTTC.

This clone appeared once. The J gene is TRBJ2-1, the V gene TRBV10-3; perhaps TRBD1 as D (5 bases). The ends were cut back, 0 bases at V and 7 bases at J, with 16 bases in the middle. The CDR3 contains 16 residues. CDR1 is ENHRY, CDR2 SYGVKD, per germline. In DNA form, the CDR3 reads TGTGCCATCAGTGAGTCGATATTGGCAGGGAAAAATGAGCAGTTCTTC. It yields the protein CAISESILAGKNEQFF.

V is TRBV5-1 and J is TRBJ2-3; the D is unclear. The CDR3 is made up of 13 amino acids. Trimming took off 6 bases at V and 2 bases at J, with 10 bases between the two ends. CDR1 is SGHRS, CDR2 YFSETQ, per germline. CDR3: CASTQEYTDTQYF. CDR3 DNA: TGCGCCAGCACACAAGAATACACAGATACGCAGTATTTT.

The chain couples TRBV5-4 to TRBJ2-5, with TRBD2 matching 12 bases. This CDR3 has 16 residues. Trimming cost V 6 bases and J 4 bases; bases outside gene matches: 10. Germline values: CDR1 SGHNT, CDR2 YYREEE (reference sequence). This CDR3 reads CASTTRLAGAPETQYF. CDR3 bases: TGTGCCAGCACGACAAGACTAGCGGGAGCTCCAGAGACCCAGTACTTC.

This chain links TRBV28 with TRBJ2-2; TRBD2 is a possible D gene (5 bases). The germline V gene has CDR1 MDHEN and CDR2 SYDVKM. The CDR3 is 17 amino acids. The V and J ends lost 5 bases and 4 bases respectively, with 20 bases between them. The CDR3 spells CASSKPRRYSFTGELFF. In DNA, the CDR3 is TGTGCCAGCAGTAAACCGAGGAGGTATAGTTTCACCGGGGAGCTGTTTTTT.

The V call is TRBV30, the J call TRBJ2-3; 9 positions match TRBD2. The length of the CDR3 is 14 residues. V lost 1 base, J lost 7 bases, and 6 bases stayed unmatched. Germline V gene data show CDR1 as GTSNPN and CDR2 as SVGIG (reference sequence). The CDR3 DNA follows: TGTGCCTGGAGTGGTGTTAGCGGGAGAAATACGCAGTATTTT. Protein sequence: CAWSGVSGRNTQYF. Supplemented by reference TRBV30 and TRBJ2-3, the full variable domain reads SQTIHQWPATLVQPVGSPLSLECTVEGTSNPNLYWYRQAAGRGLQLLFYSVGIGQISSEVPQNLSASRPQDRQFILSSKKLLLSDSGFYLCAWSGVSGRNTQYFGPGTRLTVL.

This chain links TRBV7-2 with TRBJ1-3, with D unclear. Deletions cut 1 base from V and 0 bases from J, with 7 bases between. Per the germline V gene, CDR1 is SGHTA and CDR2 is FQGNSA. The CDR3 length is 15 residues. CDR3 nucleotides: TGTGCCAGCAGCTTAGTATCAGTCTCTGGAAACACCATATATTTT. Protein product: CASSLVSVSGNTIYF.

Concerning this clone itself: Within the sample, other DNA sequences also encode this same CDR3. For the CDR3, the DNA is TGCGCCAGCTCCACTAGCGGGAGGGGCACAGATACGCAGTATTTT. Its protein is CASSTSGRGTDTQYF. This rearrangement joins TRBV5-1 to TRBJ2-3, with 13 nucleotides matching TRBD2. CDR3 length: 15 amino acids. Unmatched junction bases numbered 3, after V lost 7 bases and J lost 1 base. Germline lookup yields CDR1 SGHRS and CDR2 YFSETQ.

The CDR3 loop is CASSEVGHRVYGYTF. The DNA for the CDR3 is TGTGCCAGCAGTGAAGTCGGCCACAGGGTTTATGGCTACACCTTC. The chain couples TRBV2 to TRBJ1-2, with a possible D match to TRBD1 (6 bases). The CDR3 loop spans 15 amino acids. Trimming left V 1 base short and J 5 bases short, with 14 bases between. CDR1 SNHLY and CDR2 FYNNEI come from the germline V gene.

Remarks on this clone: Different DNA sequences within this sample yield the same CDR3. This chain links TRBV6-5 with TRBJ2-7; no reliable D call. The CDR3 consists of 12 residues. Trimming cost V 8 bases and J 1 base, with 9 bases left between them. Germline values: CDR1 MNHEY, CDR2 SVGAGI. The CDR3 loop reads CASGRQSYEQYF. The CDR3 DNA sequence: TGTGCCAGCGGCAGGCAGTCCTACGAGCAGTACTTC.

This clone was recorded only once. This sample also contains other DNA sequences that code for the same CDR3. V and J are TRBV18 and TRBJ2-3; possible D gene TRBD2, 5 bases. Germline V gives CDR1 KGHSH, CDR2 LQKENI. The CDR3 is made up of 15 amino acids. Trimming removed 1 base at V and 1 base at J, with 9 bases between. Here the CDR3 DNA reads TGTGCCAGCTCACCACGGACTGGGGGCACAGATACGCAGTATTTT. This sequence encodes CASSPRTGGTDTQYF.

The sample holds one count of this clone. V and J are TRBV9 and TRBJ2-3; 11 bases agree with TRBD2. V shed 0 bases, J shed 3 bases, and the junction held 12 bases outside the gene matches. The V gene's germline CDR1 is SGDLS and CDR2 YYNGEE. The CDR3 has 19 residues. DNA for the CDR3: TGTGCCAGCAGCGTAGCATTAGCGGGAGGGCCCCTGGGGACAGATACGCAGTATTTT. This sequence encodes CASSVALAGGPLGTDTQYF.

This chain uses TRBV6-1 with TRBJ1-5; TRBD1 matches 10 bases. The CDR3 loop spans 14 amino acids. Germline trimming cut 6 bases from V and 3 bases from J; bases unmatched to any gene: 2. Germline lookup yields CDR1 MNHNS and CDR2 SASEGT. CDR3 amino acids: CASRGTGANQPQHF. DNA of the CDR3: TGTGCCAGCAGAGGGACAGGGGCCAATCAGCCCCAGCATTTT.

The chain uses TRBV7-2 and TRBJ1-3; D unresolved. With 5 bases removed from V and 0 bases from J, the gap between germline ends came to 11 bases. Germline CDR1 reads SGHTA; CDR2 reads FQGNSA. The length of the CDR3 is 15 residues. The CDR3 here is CASSLVPSSGNTIYF. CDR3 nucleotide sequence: TGTGCCAGCAGCCTAGTTCCCTCCTCTGGAAACACCATATATTTT.

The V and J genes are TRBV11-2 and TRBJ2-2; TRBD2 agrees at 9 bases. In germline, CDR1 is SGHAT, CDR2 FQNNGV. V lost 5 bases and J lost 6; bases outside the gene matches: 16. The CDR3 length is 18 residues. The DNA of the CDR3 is TGTGCCAGCAGCCTGCCCCCCCCCGGGACTAGCTCCCCCGGGGAGCTGTTTTTT. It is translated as CASSLPPPGTSSPGELFF. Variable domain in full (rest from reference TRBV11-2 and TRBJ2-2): EAGVAQSPRYKIIEKRQSVAFWCNPISGHATLYWYQQILGQGPKLLIQFQNNGVVDDSQLPKDRFSAERLKGVDSTLKIQPAKLEDSAVYLCASSLPPPGTSSPGELFFGEGSRLTVL.

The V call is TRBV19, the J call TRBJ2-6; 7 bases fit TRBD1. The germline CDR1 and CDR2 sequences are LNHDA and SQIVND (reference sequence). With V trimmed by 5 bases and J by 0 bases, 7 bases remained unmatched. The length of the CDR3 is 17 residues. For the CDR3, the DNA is TGTGCCAGTAGTCCTCGGACAGGCCGCTCTGGGGCCAACGTCCTGACTTTC. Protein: CASSPRTGRSGANVLTF.

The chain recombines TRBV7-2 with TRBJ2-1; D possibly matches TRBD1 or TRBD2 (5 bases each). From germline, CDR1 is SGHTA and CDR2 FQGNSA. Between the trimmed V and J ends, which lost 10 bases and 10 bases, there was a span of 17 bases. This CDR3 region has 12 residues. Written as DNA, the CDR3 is TGTGCCACCCACACCACCGGGGCAGAGCAGTTCTTC. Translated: CATHTTGAEQFF.

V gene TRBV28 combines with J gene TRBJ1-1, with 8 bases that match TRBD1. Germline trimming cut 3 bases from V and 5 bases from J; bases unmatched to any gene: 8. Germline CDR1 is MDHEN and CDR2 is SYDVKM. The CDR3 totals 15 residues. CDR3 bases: TGTGCCAGCAGTTTTTGGGGCAGGGGGCAGACTGAAGCTTTCTTT. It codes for CASSFWGRGQTEAFF.

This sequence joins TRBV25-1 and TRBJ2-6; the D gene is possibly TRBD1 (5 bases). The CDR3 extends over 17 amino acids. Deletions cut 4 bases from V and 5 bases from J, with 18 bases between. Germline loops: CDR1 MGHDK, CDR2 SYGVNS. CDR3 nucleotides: TGTGCCAGCAGTGGTCTAGTTGGACAAAGTCGGGCCAACGTCCTGACTTTC. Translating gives CASSGLVGQSRANVLTF.

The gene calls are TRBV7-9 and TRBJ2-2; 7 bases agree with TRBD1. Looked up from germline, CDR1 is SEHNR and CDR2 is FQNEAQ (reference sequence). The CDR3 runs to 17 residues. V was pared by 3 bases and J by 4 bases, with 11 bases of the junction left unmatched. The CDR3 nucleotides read TGTGCCAGCAGCTTTAGCAGGGGATCAGGGGGCACCGGGGAGCTGTTTTTT. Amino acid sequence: CASSFSRGSGGTGELFF.

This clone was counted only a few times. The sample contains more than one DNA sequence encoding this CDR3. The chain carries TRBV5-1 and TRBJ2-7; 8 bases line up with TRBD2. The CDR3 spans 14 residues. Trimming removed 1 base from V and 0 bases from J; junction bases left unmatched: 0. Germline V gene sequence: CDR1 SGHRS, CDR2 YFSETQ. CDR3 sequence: CASSLTSGSYEQYF. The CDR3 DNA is TGCGCCAGCAGCTTGACTAGCGGCTCCTACGAGCAGTACTTC.

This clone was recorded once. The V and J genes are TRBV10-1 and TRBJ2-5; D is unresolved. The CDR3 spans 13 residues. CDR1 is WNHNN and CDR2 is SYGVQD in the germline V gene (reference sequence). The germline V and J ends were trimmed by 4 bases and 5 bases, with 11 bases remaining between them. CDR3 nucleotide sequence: TGCGCCAGCAGTGTCACGCCTGGGGAGACCCAGTACTTC. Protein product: CASSVTPGETQYF.

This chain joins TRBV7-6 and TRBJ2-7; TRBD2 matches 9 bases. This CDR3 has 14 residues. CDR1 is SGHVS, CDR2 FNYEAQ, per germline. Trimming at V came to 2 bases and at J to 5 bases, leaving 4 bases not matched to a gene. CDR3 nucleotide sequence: TGTGCCAGCAGCTTAATAGCGGGAGTCCACGAGCAGTACTTC. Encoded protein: CASSLIAGVHEQYF.

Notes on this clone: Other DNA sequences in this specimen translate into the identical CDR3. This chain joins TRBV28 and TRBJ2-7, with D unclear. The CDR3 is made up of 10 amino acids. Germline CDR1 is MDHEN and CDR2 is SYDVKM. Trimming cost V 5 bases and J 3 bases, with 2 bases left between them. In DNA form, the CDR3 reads TGTGCCAGCAGTGACTACGAGCAGTACTTC. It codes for CASSDYEQYF.

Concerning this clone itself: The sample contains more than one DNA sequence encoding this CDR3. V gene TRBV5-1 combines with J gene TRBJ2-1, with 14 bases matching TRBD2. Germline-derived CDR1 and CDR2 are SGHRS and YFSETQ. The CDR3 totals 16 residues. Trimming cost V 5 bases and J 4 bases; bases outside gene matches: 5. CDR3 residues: CASSSGLAGGYNEQFF. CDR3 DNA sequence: TGCGCCAGCAGTTCTGGACTAGCGGGAGGATACAATGAGCAGTTCTTC.

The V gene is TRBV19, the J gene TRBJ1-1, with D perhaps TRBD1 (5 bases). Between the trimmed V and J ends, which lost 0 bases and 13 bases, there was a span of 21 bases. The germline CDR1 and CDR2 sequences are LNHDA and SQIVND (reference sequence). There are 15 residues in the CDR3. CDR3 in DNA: TGTGCCAGTAGTATAGATCCGTCGAAGGGGCTAATCGTTTTCTTT. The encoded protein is CASSIDPSKGLIVFF.

The CDR3 sequence is CASRRTPDNYGYTF. The CDR3, as DNA: TGTGCCAGCAGAAGGACACCCGATAACTATGGCTACACCTTC. The chain combines TRBV28 with TRBJ1-2, with D possibly TRBD1 on 5 matching bases. This CDR3 spans 14 amino acids. Trimming pared 6 bases from V and 1 base from J, leaving 12 bases between. Germline loops: CDR1 MDHEN, CDR2 SYDVKM.

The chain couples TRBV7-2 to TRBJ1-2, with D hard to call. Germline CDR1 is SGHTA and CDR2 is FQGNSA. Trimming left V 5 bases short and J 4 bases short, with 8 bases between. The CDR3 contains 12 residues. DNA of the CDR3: TGTGCCAGCAGCCTATACTCCTATGGCTACACCTTC. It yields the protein CASSLYSYGYTF.